The T cell receptor (beta chain) under discussion was sequenced for a study of blood T cell repertoires in COVID-19. Across the whole study: Samples taken during acute and convalescent COVID-19 were collected in the United States, Italy and Spain.

Only one count was recorded for this clone. This CDR3 is 14 amino acids long. Unmatched junction bases numbered 4, after V lost 2 bases and J lost 4 bases. CDR1 and CDR2 (germline): GTSNPN, SVGIG (reference sequence). The protocol was immunoSEQ multiplex PCR, while the TCRdb copy is restricted to in-frame clones and leaves out a portion. Of around 310,000 clones detected, 90% appear once; the ten largest clones hold around 0.98%. The sequence was obtained from a woman between 35 and 50 years old with COVID-19, enrolled during active disease. Sequenced: peripheral blood. The chain is built from TRBV30 and TRBJ1-1; TRBD1 aligns across 10 bases. The CDR3 DNA follows: TGTGCCTGGAGTCCCGGGACAGGGGTCACTGAAGCTTTCTTT. This translates into CAWSPGTGVTEAFF.